The rows below give T cell receptor beta chains drawn from one sample of a study of cytomegalovirus exposure and HLA in healthy donors. The repertoire was sequenced with immunoSEQ multiplex PCR; TCRdb's copy has only in-frame clones and lacks some. The profile shows some 110,000 clones, less than 85% of them singletons. Sequencing was carried out using PBMCs. The source is a man between 40 and 49 years old in good health and CMV-seropositive. Both conserved end residues are part of each CDR3. D genes are given only for firm matches. Clone size is shown for a subset of rows, as once, few, many or a class of expanded clone.

CDR3: CASSPRQWSTDTQYF; DNA: TGTGCCAGCAGCCCGAGACAGTGGAGCACAGATACGCAGTATTTT; D: .; V: TRBV5-6; J: TRBJ2-3; size: few
CDR3: CATKGLAVSTDTQYF; DNA: TGTGCCACCAAGGGACTAGCGGTTTCCACAGATACGCAGTATTTT; D: TRBD2; V: TRBV2; J: TRBJ2-3; size: .
CDR3: CASGNKAGEQYF; DNA: TGTGCCAGTGGGAATAAGGCGGGCGAGCAGTACTTC; D: .; V: TRBV19; J: TRBJ2-7; size: .
CDR3: CASSLYPTAANTEAFF; DNA: TGTGCCAGCAGCTTATACCCCACGGCGGCTAACACTGAAGCTTTCTTT; D: .; V: TRBV7-9; J: TRBJ1-1; size: .
CDR3: CASSLTVDPGRGRTGELFF; DNA: TGTGCCAGCAGCTTAACAGTTGATCCGGGCAGGGGGAGGACCGGGGAGCTGTTTTTT; D: .; V: TRBV7-3; J: TRBJ2-2; size: .
CDR3: CASSGAGVTGPEAFF; DNA: TGTGCCAGCAGTGGGGCGGGGGTGACCGGGCCTGAAGCTTTCTTT; D: .; V: TRBV6-6; J: TRBJ1-1; size: .
CDR3: CASSEGQRSYNEQFF; DNA: TGTGCCAGCAGCGAGGGACAGCGCTCCTACAATGAGCAGTTCTTC; D: TRBD1; V: TRBV9; J: TRBJ2-1; size: .
CDR3: CASSLWGLENTGELFF; DNA: TGTGCCAGCAGTTTATGGGGACTAGAGAACACCGGGGAGCTGTTTTTT; D: TRBD2; V: TRBV28; J: TRBJ2-2; size: .
CDR3: CASSPRVNTGELFF; DNA: TGTGCCAGCAGTCCCAGGGTTAACACCGGGGAGCTGTTTTTT; D: .; V: TRBV6-5; J: TRBJ2-2; size: .
CDR3: CASSAGTGPKNIQYF; DNA: TGTGCCAGCAGCGCTGGGACAGGGCCCAAAAACATTCAGTACTTC; D: TRBD1; V: TRBV9; J: TRBJ2-4; size: .
CDR3: CASSEGGTGRNQPQHF; DNA: TGTGCCAGCAGTGAAGGGGGGACAGGGCGCAATCAGCCCCAGCATTTT; D: TRBD1; V: TRBV25-1; J: TRBJ1-5; size: .
CDR3: CASSPRAGENTEAFF; DNA: TGTGCCAGCAGCCCAAGGGCGGGGGAGAACACTGAAGCTTTCTTT; D: .; V: TRBV9; J: TRBJ1-1; size: .
CDR3: CAGRAGTGNTIYF; DNA: TGTGCCGGACGAGCAGGGACTGGAAACACCATATATTTT; D: .; V: TRBV6-1; J: TRBJ1-3; size: few
CDR3: CASSVGRDYGYTF; DNA: TGTGCCAGCAGCGTAGGCAGGGACTATGGCTACACCTTC; D: .; V: TRBV9; J: TRBJ1-2; size: few
CDR3: CATLTGEYEQYF; DNA: TGTGCCACCCTGACAGGGGAATACGAGCAGTACTTC; D: TRBD1; V: TRBV19; J: TRBJ2-7; size: .
CDR3: CASSPGLAETQYF; DNA: TGTGCCAGCTCACCAGGCCTAGCAGAGACCCAGTACTTC; D: .; V: TRBV18; J: TRBJ2-5; size: once
CDR3: CASSLTGLAGAGKETQYF; DNA: TGTGCCAGCAGCTTAACCGGACTAGCGGGAGCGGGTAAAGAGACCCAGTACTTC; D: TRBD2; V: TRBV7-3; J: TRBJ2-5; size: .
CDR3: CASSFADRAYEQYF; DNA: TGTGCCAGCAGTTTCGCAGACAGGGCCTACGAGCAGTACTTC; D: TRBD1; V: TRBV7-2; J: TRBJ2-7; size: .
CDR3: CASSYGGSRQPQHF; DNA: TGTGCCAGCAGTTACGGGGGGTCCCGACAGCCCCAGCATTTT; D: .; V: TRBV6-5; J: TRBJ1-5; size: few
CDR3: CASSQERTGSSGYTF; DNA: TGTGCCAGCAGCCAAGAACGGACAGGGAGTTCTGGCTACACCTTC; D: TRBD1; V: TRBV14; J: TRBJ1-2; size: .
CDR3: CASSVSQAYSGNTIYF; DNA: TGTGCCAGCAGCGTAAGCCAGGCATACTCTGGAAACACCATATATTTT; D: .; V: TRBV9; J: TRBJ1-3; size: .
CDR3: CASSQAGAATGELFF; DNA: TGCGCCAGCAGCCAAGCAGGGGCGGCCACCGGGGAGCTGTTTTTT; D: .; V: TRBV4-1; J: TRBJ2-2; size: .
CDR3: CASSLQGGNQPQHF; DNA: TGTGCCAGTAGTTTACAGGGAGGGAATCAGCCCCAGCATTTT; D: .; V: TRBV19; J: TRBJ1-5; size: .
CDR3: CASSQEGSNSYEQYF; DNA: TGCGCCAGCAGCCAAGAGGGCAGCAACTCCTACGAGCAGTACTTC; D: .; V: TRBV4-1; J: TRBJ2-7; size: .
CDR3: CASSLSGQGPTEAFF; DNA: TGTGCCAGCAGTTTATCGGGACAGGGGCCCACTGAAGCTTTCTTT; D: TRBD1; V: TRBV27; J: TRBJ1-1; size: .
CDR3: CASSFPGGPYF; DNA: TGTGCCAGCAGCTTCCCCGGGGGGCCGTATTTT; D: .; V: TRBV7-2; J: TRBJ2-3; size: .
CDR3: CASTQPGLAYEQYF; DNA: TGTGCCAGCACCCAACCGGGACTAGCCTACGAGCAGTACTTC; D: .; V: TRBV21-1; J: TRBJ2-7; size: .
CDR3: CAWSVRAGNSNQPQHF; DNA: TGTGCCTGGAGTGTCAGGGCAGGGAATAGCAATCAGCCCCAGCATTTT; D: .; V: TRBV30; J: TRBJ1-5; size: .
CDR3: CASSPGQGNPPYTF; DNA: TGTGCCAGCTCCCCGGGACAGGGGAACCCTCCATACACCTTC; D: TRBD1; V: TRBV18; J: TRBJ1-2; size: few
CDR3: CASSSSRSPSYNEQFF; DNA: TGTGCCAGCTCTTCTTCTCGTTCCCCCTCCTACAATGAGCAGTTCTTC; D: .; V: TRBV7-2; J: TRBJ2-1; size: once
CDR3: CASSLGPNQPQHF; DNA: TGTGCCAGCAGCTTGGGCCCCAATCAGCCCCAGCATTTT; D: .; V: TRBV11-1; J: TRBJ1-5; size: .
CDR3: CAWSRSTEAFF; DNA: TGTGCCTGGAGTCGGTCAACTGAAGCTTTCTTT; D: .; V: TRBV30; J: TRBJ1-1; size: .
CDR3: CASSLLWGGTEAFF; DNA: TGCGCCAGCAGCTTGTTATGGGGGGGCACTGAAGCTTTCTTT; D: .; V: TRBV5-1; J: TRBJ1-1; size: .
CDR3: CSGAAGHEQYF; DNA: TGCAGCGGGGCCGCTGGCCACGAGCAGTACTTC; D: .; V: TRBV29-1; J: TRBJ2-7; size: .
CDR3: CASFSSYEQYF; DNA: TGTGCCAGCTTCAGCTCCTACGAGCAGTACTTC; D: .; V: TRBV28; J: TRBJ2-7; size: .
CDR3: CASSEDGRGGTGELFF; DNA: TGTGCCAGCAGTGAAGACGGTCGGGGGGGGACCGGGGAGCTGTTTTTT; D: TRBD2; V: TRBV2; J: TRBJ2-2; size: .
CDR3: CASSQGTSYEQYF; DNA: TGTGCCAGTTCACAGGGAACTTCCTACGAGCAGTACTTC; D: .; V: TRBV19; J: TRBJ2-7; size: few
CDR3: CASSPRDREGDTGELFF; DNA: TGTGCCAGCAGCCCCCGGGACAGGGAGGGGGACACCGGGGAGCTGTTTTTT; D: TRBD1; V: TRBV7-3; J: TRBJ2-2; size: .
CDR3: CASSSSWGGSEEQYF; DNA: TGTGCCAGCAGCTCCTCTTGGGGGGGGTCGGAGGAGCAGTACTTC; D: TRBD2; V: TRBV11-3; J: TRBJ2-7; size: once